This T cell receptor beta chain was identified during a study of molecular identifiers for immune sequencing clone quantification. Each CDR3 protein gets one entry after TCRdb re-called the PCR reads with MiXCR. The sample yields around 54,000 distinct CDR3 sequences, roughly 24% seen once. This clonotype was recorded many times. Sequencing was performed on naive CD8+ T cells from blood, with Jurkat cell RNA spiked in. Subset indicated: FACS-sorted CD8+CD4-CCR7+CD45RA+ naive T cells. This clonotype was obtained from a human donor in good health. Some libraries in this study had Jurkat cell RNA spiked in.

The CDR3 here is CASSTGVGVRTEAFF. The CDR3 coding sequence is TGTGCCAGCAGCACCGGGGTTGGGGTTCGCACTGAAGCTTTCTTT. The chain links TRBV7-9 to TRBJ1-1, with D unclear. Germline V lookup: CDR1 SEHNR, CDR2 FQNEAQ (reference sequence). CDR3 length: 15 residues. Trimming left V 5 bases short and J 4 bases short, with 17 bases between.